The entry below describes one T cell receptor beta chain. Its antigen is not known. Here immunoSEQ multiplex PCR was the method, and the copy in TCRdb shows in-frame clones only, minus some. The repertoire has about 79,000 clones, about 88% of them found once; the top ten carry more than 25%. These data originate in a study of T cell responses to AZD1222 COVID-19 vaccine. In germline, CDR1 is MNHEY, CDR2 SVGAGI. The CDR3 is made up of 13 amino acids. V lost 4 bases and J 2 bases, leaving 7 bases between the germline ends. General study results and limits: Baseline serostatus was positive in only 5 to 7 AZD1222 recipients. Per reports, nearly half of all spike-specific TCRs target regions that are unmutated in variants. It was only after the peak T cell response that any repertoires were sampled.

The source is an adult who received the AZD1222 COVID-19 vaccine. The chain is built from TRBV6-5 and TRBJ2-3; no clear D gene. This material consisted of peripheral blood, taken 28 days after the second AZD1222 dose. CDR3 residues: CASSSRNTDTQYF. The CDR3 region has the DNA TGTGCCAGCAGTTCAAGAAACACAGATACGCAGTATTTT.